This TCR beta chain was recorded in a study of T cell repertoires in cytomegalovirus infection. Unmatched junction bases numbered 3, after V lost 6 bases and J lost 1 base. The CDR3 covers 14 residues. Germline CDR1 MNHNS, CDR2 SASEGT. Ten or more counts support this clonotype. Via MiXCR, TCRdb re-called the reads, giving one row per CDR3 protein. Among around 180,000 distinct CDR3 sequences listed, roughly 19% were seen once. The receptor's source is a human donor in good health (CMV status not recorded). Some clones in this sample may be carry-over from other donors' samples. This chain connects TRBV6-1 to TRBJ2-7; 10 bases agree with TRBD2. Sequencing input: PBMCs. In DNA form, the CDR3 reads TGTGCCAGCAGCGGGACTAGCGTTTCCTACGAGCAGTACTTC. It codes for CASSGTSVSYEQYF.